The 32 T cell receptor beta chains below all came from one sample that was sequenced in a study of shared clonotypes between healthy human individuals. Clones were read by immunoSEQ multiplex PCR, and TCRdb kept only the in-frame ones, dropping some. The table lists over a million clones, about four fifths of them singletons. The source material was memory CD4+ T cells from PBMCs. Subset defined: CD45RA-negative fraction. The receptors originated from a man younger than 35 in good health. Some clones in this sample may be carry-over from other donors' samples.

The chain uses TRBV30 and TRBJ2-2, with 7 bases aligning to TRBD2. The CDR3 is 14 amino acids. Losses at the gene ends were 0 bases for V and 3 bases for J; bases not matched to a gene: 1. Germline lookup yields CDR1 GTSNPN and CDR2 SVGIG (reference sequence). The DNA of the CDR3 is TGTGCCTGGAGTGTAGGGAGGGACACCGGGGAGCTGTTTTTT. It specifies CAWSVGRDTGELFF.

The chain couples TRBV5-1 to TRBJ2-3, with D perhaps TRBD2 (5 bases). The CDR3 is 12 residues long. Germline V gene sequence: CDR1 SGHRS, CDR2 YFSETQ. Trimming took off 5 bases at V and 1 base at J, with 5 bases between the two ends. For the CDR3, the DNA is TGCGCCAGCAGGGAGGGCACAGATACGCAGTATTTT. Its translation is CASREGTDTQYF.

The J gene is TRBJ2-7, the V gene TRBV6-6; D is tentatively TRBD1 or TRBD2 (6 bases each). The CDR3 length is 14 residues. CDR1 and CDR2 (germline): MNHNY, SVGAGI (reference sequence). V lost 1 base to trimming and J lost 3 bases, with 10 bases between them. Written as DNA, the CDR3 is TGTGCCAGCAGTTACTACGGGGGCCACTACGAGCAGTACTTC. Protein product: CASSYYGGHYEQYF.

The CDR3 bases are TGCGCCAGCAGTAGGCAGTTGACAGATACGCAGTATTTT. It specifies CASSRQLTDTQYF. J is TRBJ2-3 and V is TRBV5-1, with unresolved D. V gave up 5 bases and J gave up 3 bases, with 10 bases separating them. In germline, CDR1 is SGHRS, CDR2 YFSETQ. The CDR3 covers 13 residues.

V usage is TRBV5-4 and J usage is TRBJ2-3; TRBD1 matches 7 bases. This CDR3 comprises 16 residues. Germline trimming cut 0 bases from V and 4 bases from J; bases unmatched to any gene: 8. In germline, CDR1 is SGHNT, CDR2 YYREEE (reference sequence). The DNA of the CDR3 is TGTGCCAGCAGCTTGGGTGGGACAGACCGTGCAGATACGCAGTATTTT. Encoded protein: CASSLGGTDRADTQYF.

The chain combines TRBV10-3 with TRBJ1-2, with 7 positions matching TRBD1. With 6 bases clipped from V and 6 bases from J, the junction kept 10 bases outside the gene matches. CDR1 is ENHRY and CDR2 is SYGVKD in the germline V gene. CDR3 length: 14 amino acids. The CDR3 DNA sequence: TGTGCCATCAGAGACAGGGTATCGGTGAATGGCTACACCTTC. As protein: CAIRDRVSVNGYTF.

This clone showed up just once. This sequence joins TRBV14 and TRBJ2-5; D tentatively fits TRBD1 or TRBD2 (5 bases each). The CDR3 spans 16 residues. V lost 2 bases to trimming and J lost 2 bases, with 15 bases between them. Looked up from germline, CDR1 is SGHDN and CDR2 is FVKESK. CDR3 protein: CASSQTPFGGQETQYF. Here the CDR3 DNA reads TGTGCCAGCAGCCAAACCCCTTTTGGGGGTCAAGAGACCCAGTACTTC.

This CDR3 is CASSPQGLVADGYTF. The CDR3 region has the DNA TGTGCCAGCTCACCACAGGGGTTAGTGGCCGACGGCTACACCTTC. The rearrangement links TRBV18 to TRBJ1-2, with TRBD1 as a possible D gene (5 bases). In germline, CDR1 is KGHSH, CDR2 LQKENI. The V end was cut by 1 base, the J end by 8 bases, with 17 bases between. This CDR3 region has 15 residues.

The CDR3 region is CAISEFDYGYTF. CDR3 nucleotide sequence: TGTGCCATCAGTGAGTTTGACTATGGCTACACCTTC. The J gene is TRBJ1-2, the V gene TRBV10-3, with no clear D. This CDR3 has 12 amino acids. Trimming left V 1 base short and J 3 bases short, with 3 bases between. Germline CDR1 is ENHRY and CDR2 is SYGVKD.

The chain combines TRBV2 with TRBJ1-4; D unresolved. V dropped 5 bases and J dropped 4 bases, with 11 bases sitting between them. Germline CDR1 is SNHLY and CDR2 is FYNNEI. The CDR3 consists of 14 residues. CDR3 in DNA: TGTGCCAGCAGTCTCGGCAGTTATAATGAAAAACTGTTTTTT. This translates into CASSLGSYNEKLFF.

This clone was recorded a few times. The rearrangement uses TRBV19 and TRBJ2-5, with unresolved D. CDR1 is LNHDA, CDR2 SQIVND, per germline (reference sequence). V lost 8 bases and J 5 bases, leaving 12 bases between the germline ends. The CDR3 extends over 12 amino acids. The CDR3 reads CASSENRETQYF. The CDR3 nucleotides read TGTGCCAGTTCCGAGAATAGGGAGACCCAGTACTTC.

As for this clone: Different DNA sequences within this sample yield the same CDR3. The chain carries TRBV11-2 and TRBJ1-1; D is undetermined. CDR1 and CDR2 from the germline V gene are SGHAT and FQNNGV. The CDR3 covers 12 residues. Trimming shortened V by 3 bases and J by 4 bases, and 6 bases separated the two germline ends. CDR3 nucleotides: TGTGCCAGCAGCTTTCGGGGCACTGAAGCTTTCTTT. Translation: CASSFRGTEAFF.

V gene TRBV28 combines with J gene TRBJ1-5, with D maybe TRBD1 (5 bases). Germline V gives CDR1 MDHEN, CDR2 SYDVKM. V lost 7 bases and J lost 1, with 11 bases in between. The CDR3 spans 14 residues. In nucleotides, the CDR3 is TGTGCCAGCACCGTTCGGGGCAGCAATCAGCCCCAGCATTTT. This codes for CASTVRGSNQPQHF.

In regard to this clone: Other DNA sequences in this sample translate to the same CDR3. The rearrangement uses TRBV28 and TRBJ1-5; D not certain. V gave up 4 bases and J gave up 6 bases, with 7 bases separating them. The CDR3 is 12 residues long. Looked up from germline, CDR1 is MDHEN and CDR2 is SYDVKM. CDR3 protein: CASSSPGQPQHF. CDR3 DNA sequence: TGTGCCAGCAGTTCCCCCGGTCAGCCCCAGCATTTT.

This chain uses TRBV2 with TRBJ2-1; D is perhaps TRBD2 (6 bases). The CDR3 is made up of 14 amino acids. Trimming took 4 bases from V and 8 from J, leaving 15 bases between them. Germline loops: CDR1 SNHLY, CDR2 FYNNEI. The CDR3 spells CASSVELAIDEQFF. The CDR3 nucleotides are TGTGCCAGCAGTGTAGAACTAGCTATCGATGAGCAGTTCTTC.

With regard to this clone: The identical CDR3 is also encoded by other nucleotide sequences in the sample. This chain connects TRBV2 to TRBJ2-5, with D unresolved. CDR3 length: 13 residues. Trimming removed 3 bases at V and 2 bases at J, with 7 bases between. Germline CDR1 and CDR2: SNHLY and FYNNEI. The CDR3: CASSDVGQETQYF. CDR3 in DNA: TGTGCCAGCAGTGATGTCGGTCAAGAGACCCAGTACTTC.

The gene calls are TRBV6-1 and TRBJ1-4; possibly TRBD1 for D (6 bases). The germline V and J ends were trimmed by 1 base and 5 bases, with 14 bases remaining between them. The CDR3 runs to 16 residues. Germline lookup yields CDR1 MNHNS and CDR2 SASEGT. This chain's CDR3 is CASSEVRGGPNEKLFF. CDR3 coding DNA: TGTGCCAGCAGTGAAGTCAGGGGAGGACCCAATGAAAAACTGTTTTTT.

This chain uses TRBV7-9 with TRBJ2-7; 7 bases are a match to TRBD1. The V gene's germline CDR1 is SEHNR and CDR2 FQNEAQ (reference sequence). The CDR3 is made up of 15 amino acids. The junction had 12 bases not matched to a gene; V was cut back by 4 bases and J by 6 bases. CDR3 sequence: CASSWGDREGGEQYF. DNA for the CDR3: TGTGCCAGCAGCTGGGGCGACAGGGAAGGCGGCGAGCAGTACTTC.

The chain couples TRBV6-1 to TRBJ2-7, with 8 bases identical to TRBD2. The CDR3 runs 15 residues. J lost 3 bases, V lost 0 bases, and 4 bases had no gene match. Germline assignment: CDR1 MNHNS and CDR2 SASEGT. CDR3 nucleotide sequence: TGTGCCAGCAGTGAAGCCGGGACTAGGGACTACGAGCAGTACTTC. The encoded protein is CASSEAGTRDYEQYF.

The chain uses TRBV29-1 and TRBJ2-3; 9 nucleotides line up with TRBD1. With V trimmed by 3 bases and J by 4 bases, 11 bases remained unmatched. This CDR3 comprises 16 residues. Germline CDR1 and CDR2: SQVTM and ANQGSEA. In DNA, the CDR3 is TGCAGCGTTGACCGGCCCGGACAGGGGACGCCAGATACGCAGTATTTT. Encoded protein: CSVDRPGQGTPDTQYF.

CDR3 in amino acids: CAIASYNEQFF. The CDR3 DNA reads as TGTGCCATCGCGTCCTACAATGAGCAGTTCTTC. J is TRBJ2-1 and V is TRBV10-3; D gene uncertain. Trimming took off 8 bases at V and 1 base at J, with 3 bases between the two ends. Germline V gene lookup returns CDR1 ENHRY and CDR2 SYGVKD. The CDR3 length is 11 residues.

This chain joins TRBV7-3 and TRBJ2-3, with D uncertain. The germline V gene encodes CDR1 SGHTA and CDR2 FQGTGA. With 4 bases removed from V and 1 base from J, the gap between germline ends came to 12 bases. The CDR3 is 15 residues long. The CDR3 loop reads CASSWSGVGTDTQYF. CDR3 DNA sequence: TGTGCCAGCAGCTGGTCCGGAGTCGGCACAGATACGCAGTATTTT.

The chain links TRBV28 to TRBJ2-7; maybe TRBD2 (6 bases). V was cut by 3 bases and J by 5 bases, with 17 bases left in between. Germline V gives CDR1 MDHEN, CDR2 SYDVKM. This CDR3 has 15 residues. Here the CDR3 DNA reads TGTGCCAGCAGTTTGGAGGGAGACAGCGGTCACGAGCAGTACTTC. This encodes CASSLEGDSGHEQYF.

The chain is built from TRBV5-1 and TRBJ2-5; D is uncertain. CDR3 length equals 12 residues. Germline loops: CDR1 SGHRS, CDR2 YFSETQ. Trimming removed 5 bases from V and 4 bases from J, with 9 bases in between. The CDR3 here is CASSRNRETQYF. The CDR3 DNA is TGCGCCAGCAGTCGCAACCGAGAGACCCAGTACTTC.

This clone was counted a few times. The chain has TRBV6-5 and TRBJ2-7; 11 positions agree with TRBD2. V was clipped by 2 bases and J by 5 bases; unmatched bases: 2. CDR3 length: 14 amino acids. CDR1 and CDR2 from the germline V gene are MNHEY and SVGAGI. CDR3 in amino acids: CASSYTSGSHEQYF. Written as DNA, the CDR3 is TGTGCCAGCAGTTACACTAGCGGGAGCCACGAGCAGTACTTC.

V gene TRBV6-1 combines with J gene TRBJ1-5; the D gene is possibly TRBD1 (5 bases). Germline CDR1 and CDR2: MNHNS and SASEGT. V lost 7 bases, J lost 0 bases, and 25 bases lay in between. The length of the CDR3 is 19 residues. CDR3 nucleotide sequence: TGTGCCAGCATTGATTTGGGGGTTTGGGGGGATTATAGCAATCAGCCCCAGCATTTT. Protein: CASIDLGVWGDYSNQPQHF.

The chain carries TRBV30 and TRBJ1-6; D might be TRBD1 (5 bases). Trimming took off 1 base at V and 9 bases at J, with 10 bases between the two ends. From germline, CDR1 is GTSNPN and CDR2 SVGIG (reference sequence). This CDR3 contains 13 residues. The CDR3 spells CAWSAGGISPLHF. The CDR3 DNA reads TGTGCCTGGAGTGCGGGGGGGATTTCACCCCTCCACTTT. The whole variable domain, remainder taken from reference TRBV30 and TRBJ1-6, is SQTIHQWPATLVQPVGSPLSLECTVEGTSNPNLYWYRQAAGRGLQLLFYSVGIGQISSEVPQNLSASRPQDRQFILSSKKLLLSDSGFYLCAWSAGGISPLHFGNGTRLTVT.

The chain carries TRBV7-9 and TRBJ1-5, with a tentative D call TRBD1 (5 bases). The CDR3 extends over 18 amino acids. Trimming left V 4 bases short and J 3 bases short, with 22 bases between. In germline, CDR1 is SEHNR, CDR2 FQNEAQ (reference sequence). The CDR3 reads CASSSSRGGIEANQPQHF. The CDR3 region has the DNA TGTGCCAGCAGCTCGTCTCGCGGGGGAATTGAGGCCAATCAGCCCCAGCATTTT.

The J gene is TRBJ2-5, the V gene TRBV19; 8 bases match TRBD2. In germline, CDR1 is LNHDA, CDR2 SQIVND (reference sequence). J was trimmed by 3 bases and V by 4 bases; bases with no gene match: 7. The CDR3 spans 15 residues. The CDR3 nucleotides are TGTGCCAGTAGTACTCCAGCGGGAGTGGAAGAGACCCAGTACTTC. Protein sequence: CASSTPAGVEETQYF.

This clone turned up a few times. The chain employs TRBV2 and TRBJ2-2, with D possibly TRBD1 on 5 matching bases. The CDR3 length is 15 residues. Trimming removed 3 bases at V and 3 bases at J, with 11 bases between. The germline V gene has CDR1 SNHLY and CDR2 FYNNEI. CDR3 loop: CASSEQGFDTGELFF. The CDR3 DNA reads TGTGCCAGCAGTGAGCAGGGCTTTGACACCGGGGAGCTGTTTTTT.

J is TRBJ2-7 and V is TRBV5-6; tentatively, D is TRBD2 (7 bases). Germline values: CDR1 SGHDT, CDR2 YYEEEE. The CDR3 length is 15 residues. Trimming pared 6 bases from V and 2 bases from J, leaving 18 bases between. CDR3 residues: CASNDKGGETYEQYF. The CDR3 DNA follows: TGTGCCAGCAACGACAAGGGGGGGGAGACCTACGAGCAGTACTTC.

The V gene is TRBV27, the J gene TRBJ2-7; 11 bases align to TRBD2. V was pared by 7 bases and J by 3 bases, with 11 bases of the junction left unmatched. Germline V gene sequence: CDR1 MNHEY, CDR2 SMNVEV (reference sequence). CDR3 length: 16 amino acids. The CDR3 protein is CASTLIRTSGSYEQYF. The CDR3 DNA sequence: TGTGCCAGCACTCTCATCAGAACTAGCGGGAGCTACGAGCAGTACTTC.